This T cell receptor (beta chain) was recorded in a study of T cells after yellow fever vaccination (dated by TCRdb to between 2019 and 2020). For the wider study: Libraries from fractions with low cell numbers were prepared with the SMART-Seq v4 Ultra Low Input RNA kit. Bulk TCR alpha and beta repertoires were sequenced longitudinally to track T-cell clones before and after primary and booster YFV17D yellow fever vaccination. The cohort comprised two healthy male donors, one aged 18 to 30 and one aged 30 to 40 years. Bulk PBMC replicates and cell subsets were isolated from blood drawn at multiple timepoints before and after both primary and secondary immunization. What the authors observed across the whole study: Most clones expanded after primary vaccination (around 96% of CD4 and around nine tenths of CD8) were re-detected after the booster, suggesting that broad memory maintenance occurred. Compared with the primary T-cell response, the secondary T-cell response was faster but weaker, reaching its peak on day 5 rather than on day 15. Only a couple of donors were included in the study, so the extent to which the findings can be generalized is limited. Computational filtering was required because FACS-sorted repertoires could contain abundant contaminating clonotypes from the bulk population. A small fraction of clonotypes showed up in both the CD4 and CD8 compartments, probably as a result of convergent recombination.

For CDR1 and CDR2, the germline V gene lists MNHEY and SVGAGI. Compared with germline, V lacks 4 bases and J lacks 7 bases; bases without a gene match: 12. Including cysteine and phenylalanine, the CDR3 has 17 amino acids. The read is trimmed to its CDR3 DNA, 51 bases read in frame from base 1. TCR cDNA was made using 5'RACE template switching, a step that added a universal primer site and unique molecular identifiers. Priming for cDNA synthesis came from both the TCR alpha and TCR beta constant segments. Library amplification involved two PCR steps, and the second step added sample barcodes and sequencing adapters. Sequencing of the libraries was done on either Illumina HiSeq 2500 (2x100 bp) or NovaSeq (2x150 bp). The authors' pipeline ran thus. Reads were demultiplexed and collapsed into UMI consensus sequences with MIGEC, and V(D)J alignment was performed with MiXCR. Using edgeR on replicate PBMC samples, clonotypes were called vaccine-responding if FDR was below 0.01 and the log2 fold change was above 5 up to day 15. Each bulk clonotype received a CD4 or CD8 identity based on whether the sequenced CD4 or CD8 repertoire contained that clonotype at higher abundance. In-frame beta chains were kept once TCRdb had trimmed the public reads at Q25 with fastp and called clones with MiXCR. Records with the same CDR3 protein are collapsed into one entry carrying the most frequent genes and DNA. Here the V and J calls rest on TCRdb's processing, not on the authors' analysis. In this sample the table shows fewer than 85,000 distinct CDR3 sequences, approximately 7.5% of which occur a single time. In total, the top ten clones hold around 38% of the sample.

This clonotype was seen more than once but under ten times. The target of this receptor is not known. Within one base of it there is no much larger clone, and no base qualities were kept. The sample's treatment or condition label, decoded: live attenuated yellow fever vaccine strain. PBMCs were isolated from peripheral blood using a standard Ficoll-Paque protocol. CD4 and CD8 T-cell fractions were isolated with Dynabeads CD4 and CD8 positive selection kits. TriZol was used to extract RNA from bulk PBMCs, from CD4 and CD8 fractions, and from dextramer-positive and dextramer-negative fractions. The material sequenced was CD8+ T cells sorted from PBMCs, taken on the day of the yellow fever booster vaccination. This sequence was found in a man aged 25 to 45 who received the YFV17D yellow fever vaccine. The chain links TRBV6-5 with TRBJ2-1; 11 central bases correspond to TRBD1. CDR3 region: CASSFLAGQGAGNEQFF. The nucleotides read TGTGCCAGCAGTTTCCTAGCCGGACAGGGGGCAGGGAATGAGCAGTTCTTC.